The 29 T cell receptor beta chains given below trace back to one sample, sequenced in a study of blood T cell repertoires in COVID-19. The repertoire was sequenced with immunoSEQ multiplex PCR; TCRdb's copy has only in-frame clones and lacks some. This sample yields 170,000 or so clones, of which 85% to 90% are seen a single time; 0.45% to 0.6% belongs to the top ten. The source material was peripheral blood. Receptors originate from a man aged 55 to 69 with COVID-19, enrolled during active disease.

The rearrangement links TRBV7-6 to TRBJ2-5; tentatively, D is TRBD2 (5 bases). CDR1 and CDR2 from the germline V gene are SGHVS and FNYEAQ. The CDR3 is made up of 14 amino acids. Trimming removed 3 bases from V and 2 bases from J, with 10 bases in between. The CDR3: CASSLTSGQETQYF. DNA for the CDR3: TGTGCCAGCAGCTTGACATCGGGGCAAGAGACCCAGTACTTC.

This chain connects TRBV6-2 or TRBV6-3 to TRBJ1-1; the D gene is possibly TRBD1 (5 bases). The CDR3 extends over 14 amino acids. With 1 base removed from V and 3 bases from J, the gap between germline ends came to 9 bases. Germline CDR1 MNHEY, CDR2 SVGEGT. Here the CDR3 reads CASSYYVGHTEAFF. CDR3 coding DNA: TGTGCCAGCAGTTACTATGTGGGGCACACTGAAGCTTTCTTT.

About this clone: The junction shows a germline mismatch at one end, possibly a read error. V and J are TRBV7-7 and TRBJ2-2; TRBD2 is a possible D gene (5 bases). The CDR3 contains 16 residues. From germline, CDR1 is SSHAT and CDR2 FNYEAQ (reference sequence). CDR3 DNA: TGTGCTAGCAGCTTGCGGACTCCCCCGAACACCGGGGAGCTGTTTTTT. Its translation is CASSLRTPPNTGELFF.

This sequence joins TRBV4-2 and TRBJ1-3; TRBD1 aligns across 7 bases. Germline values: CDR1 LGHNA, CDR2 YNFKEQ. CDR3 length: 16 amino acids. Germline trimming cut 3 bases from V and 2 bases from J; bases unmatched to any gene: 7. Written as DNA, the CDR3 is TGTGCCAGCAGCCATGACCGGACAGGTACTGGAAACACCATATATTTT. It specifies CASSHDRTGTGNTIYF.

V usage is TRBV6-2 or TRBV6-3 and J usage is TRBJ1-2; 9 nucleotides agree with TRBD1. With V trimmed by 4 bases and J by 8 bases, 11 bases remained unmatched. The CDR3 has 15 amino acids. Germline V gives CDR1 MNHEY, CDR2 SVGEGT. CDR3 nucleotides: TGTGCCAGCAGTTCTGGACAGGGGAGCGATGTCGGCTACACCTTC. This encodes CASSSGQGSDVGYTF.

V is TRBV6-5 and J is TRBJ1-2; D is ambiguous. Trimming took 3 bases from V and 0 from J, leaving 14 bases between them. Germline V gene sequence: CDR1 MNHEY, CDR2 SVGAGI. The CDR3 runs 16 residues. The CDR3 spells CASSYFGEKANYGYTF. Here the CDR3 DNA reads TGTGCCAGCAGTTATTTCGGGGAGAAGGCTAACTATGGCTACACCTTC.

The V gene is TRBV25-1, the J gene TRBJ2-5; 10 bases fit TRBD1. CDR1 MGHDK and CDR2 SYGVNS come from the germline V gene. V was pared by 6 bases and J by 3 bases, with 7 bases of the junction left unmatched. This CDR3 region has 15 residues. The CDR3 DNA follows: TGTGCCAGCAGCCGAACCGGGACAGGGGAAGAGACCCAGTACTTC. It translates to CASSRTGTGEETQYF.

This chain uses TRBV7-9 with TRBJ1-4; D unresolved. The CDR3 spans 15 residues. Germline values: CDR1 SEHNR, CDR2 FQNEAQ (reference sequence). Trimming removed 2 bases at V and 6 bases at J, with 13 bases between. The CDR3 sequence: CASSLIRGQDEKLFF. The CDR3 nucleotides are TGTGCCAGCAGCTTAATCCGGGGTCAGGATGAAAAACTGTTTTTT.

This clone appeared a few times. The rearrangement links TRBV7-9 to TRBJ2-2, with D possibly being TRBD2 (6 bases). The CDR3 runs 18 residues. Germline V gene lookup returns CDR1 SEHNR and CDR2 FQNEAQ (reference sequence). Deletions cut 5 bases from V and 0 bases from J, with 19 bases between. CDR3 DNA: TGTGCCAGCAGCCCAGCCCTAGCGAACTTCGCGAACACCGGGGAGCTGTTTTTT. Translation gives CASSPALANFANTGELFF. Complete variable domain (other parts from reference TRBV7-9 and TRBJ2-2): DTGVSQNPRHKITKRGQNVTFRCDPISEHNRLYWYRQTLGQGPEFLTYFQNEAQLEKSRLLSDRFSAERPKGSFSTLEIQRTEQGDSAMYLCASSPALANFANTGELFFGEGSRLTVL.

The chain combines TRBV6-4 with TRBJ2-1, with TRBD2 matching over 8 bases. Unmatched junction bases numbered 5, after V lost 6 bases and J lost 1 base. This CDR3 is 15 amino acids long. The germline gives CDR1 MRHNA, CDR2 SNTAGT. The CDR3 loop reads CASSRTSGSYNEQFF. CDR3 in DNA: TGTGCCAGCAGCCGTACTAGCGGTTCCTACAATGAGCAGTTCTTC.

This rearrangement joins TRBV30 to TRBJ1-6; 7 bases fit TRBD1. Germline trimming cut 5 bases from V and 8 bases from J; bases unmatched to any gene: 9. Germline loops: CDR1 GTSNPN, CDR2 SVGIG (reference sequence). There are 14 residues in the CDR3. In nucleotides, the CDR3 is TGTGCCTGGCGTCCCGGACAGGATTATTCACCCCTCCACTTT. Protein sequence: CAWRPGQDYSPLHF. The full variable domain, its missing parts supplied by reference TRBV30 and TRBJ1-6, is SQTIHQWPATLVQPVGSPLSLECTVEGTSNPNLYWYRQAAGRGLQLLFYSVGIGQISSEVPQNLSASRPQDRQFILSSKKLLLSDSGFYLCAWRPGQDYSPLHFGNGTRLTVT.

V usage is TRBV27 and J usage is TRBJ1-2; D is possibly TRBD1 (5 bases). CDR1 is MNHEY and CDR2 is SMNVEV in the germline V gene (reference sequence). This CDR3 has 16 amino acids. Trimming removed 6 bases at V and 0 bases at J, with 17 bases between. CDR3 bases: TGTGCCAGCAGCTCATTACTTTTGACAGCTAACTATGGCTACACCTTC. Amino acid sequence: CASSSLLLTANYGYTF.

The V gene is TRBV12-3 or TRBV12-4, the J gene TRBJ1-2, with TRBD1 as a possible D gene (5 bases). The germline V and J ends were trimmed by 6 bases and 5 bases, with 10 bases remaining between them. The CDR3 consists of 12 residues. CDR3 in amino acids: CASRTGGYGYTF. The CDR3 DNA sequence: TGTGCCAGCAGAACGGGGGGTTATGGCTACACCTTC.

This clone was found a few times. The chain is built from TRBV15 and TRBJ1-2; possibly TRBD1 for D (6 bases). CDR3 size: 15 residues. V shed 0 bases and J shed 8 bases, with 16 bases lying between them. Per the germline V gene, CDR1 is LNHNV and CDR2 is YYDKDF (reference sequence). CDR3 bases: TGTGCCACCAGCAGAGATCCTCCAGGGGCGCGAGGCTACACCTTC. Translation: CATSRDPPGARGYTF.

The chain carries TRBV12-3 or TRBV12-4 and TRBJ1-1; D may be TRBD1 (5 bases). The CDR3 has 13 residues. Trimming left V 6 bases short and J 2 bases short, with 10 bases between. The CDR3 protein is CASRAGLNTEAFF. In nucleotides, the CDR3 is TGTGCCAGCAGGGCAGGGCTCAACACTGAAGCTTTCTTT.

J is TRBJ2-1 and V is TRBV5-1, with D tentatively TRBD1 (5 bases). The CDR3 runs to 14 residues. V was clipped by 0 bases and J by 3 bases, with 7 bases between them. The V gene's germline CDR1 is SGHRS and CDR2 YFSETQ. DNA of the CDR3: TGCGCCAGCAGCTTGGGGGGCATCTACAATGAGCAGTTCTTC. Encoded protein: CASSLGGIYNEQFF.

CDR3 loop: CASSLGGDRSHTIYF. The CDR3 bases are TGTGCCAGCAGCTTAGGAGGAGACCGGAGTCACACCATATATTTT. This chain joins TRBV7-9 and TRBJ1-3; D gene ambiguous. V lost 1 base to trimming and J lost 8 bases, with 15 bases between them. CDR3 length: 15 residues. Germline CDR1 SEHNR, CDR2 FQNEAQ (reference sequence). Drawing the rest from reference TRBV7-9 and TRBJ1-3, the complete variable domain is DTGVSQNPRHKITKRGQNVTFRCDPISEHNRLYWYRQTLGQGPEFLTYFQNEAQLEKSRLLSDRFSAERPKGSFSTLEIQRTEQGDSAMYLCASSLGGDRSHTIYFGEGSWLTVV.

This clone was detected only a few times. This rearrangement joins TRBV11-2 to TRBJ2-1; TRBD2 aligns across 14 bases. This CDR3 spans 17 amino acids. CDR1 and CDR2 (germline): SGHAT, FQNNGV. Trimming removed 4 bases from V and 5 bases from J; junction bases left unmatched: 7. As DNA, the CDR3 is TGTGCCAGCAGCTCCTGGGGACTAGCGGGAGAGGACAATGAGCAGTTCTTC. Translation gives CASSSWGLAGEDNEQFF.

The CDR3 here is CASSQQPSGGASEQFF. CDR3 sequence (DNA): TGTGCCAGCAGCCAGCAACCTAGCGGGGGGGCTTCTGAGCAGTTCTTC. The V and J genes are TRBV3-1 (or the pseudogene TRBV3-2) and TRBJ2-1, with 12 nucleotides matching TRBD2. This CDR3 region has 16 residues. Germline CDR1 reads LGHDT; CDR2 reads YNNKEL (reference sequence). With V trimmed by 3 bases and J by 9 bases, 9 bases remained unmatched.

The genes are TRBV30 and TRBJ1-1; TRBD1 matches at 11 bases. The germline V gene encodes CDR1 GTSNPN and CDR2 SVGIG (reference sequence). J gave up 0 bases and V 7 bases, and 16 bases lay outside the gene matches. This CDR3 is built from 18 residues. The CDR3 loop is CALSGTGGVRVMNTEAFF. CDR3 sequence (DNA): TGTGCCTTATCCGGGACAGGGGGAGTCAGGGTCATGAACACTGAAGCTTTCTTT.

This chain connects TRBV5-1 to TRBJ2-5; TRBD1 matches 9 bases. V shed 5 bases, J shed 4 bases, and the junction held 9 bases outside the gene matches. CDR3 length equals 15 residues. Germline V gene lookup returns CDR1 SGHRS and CDR2 YFSETQ. In nucleotides, the CDR3 is TGCGCCAGCAGTCAGATACCGGGACAGGGAGAGACCCAGTACTTC. Its translation: CASSQIPGQGETQYF.

The CDR3 is CAGGGLPTDTQYF. The CDR3 nucleotides read TGTGCCGGGGGAGGATTACCCACAGATACGCAGTATTTT. The rearrangement uses TRBV7-8 and TRBJ2-3; D perhaps matches TRBD2 (6 bases). CDR1 and CDR2 from the germline V gene are SGHVS and FQNEAQ. Between the trimmed V and J ends, which lost 11 bases and 2 bases, there was a span of 14 bases. The CDR3 spans 13 residues.

J is TRBJ1-1 and V is TRBV7-2; TRBD1 might be the D (6 bases). The CDR3 covers 15 residues. The V end lost 1 base, the J end lost 4 bases, and 13 bases lay between the germline ends. Germline assignment: CDR1 SGHTA and CDR2 FQGNSA. The CDR3 bases are TGTGCCAGCAGCTTAGGGACAGCCCAGGGCACTGAAGCTTTCTTT. Amino acids: CASSLGTAQGTEAFF.

The rearrangement joins TRBV11-2 to TRBJ2-1; 8 bases are a match to TRBD2. The germline V gene has CDR1 SGHAT and CDR2 FQNNGV. With V trimmed by 2 bases and J by 8 bases, 8 bases remained unmatched. This CDR3 has 15 residues. The CDR3 nucleotides read TGTGCCAGCAGCTTATCCCTCGGGAGGGCGTATGAGCAGTTCTTC. It codes for CASSLSLGRAYEQFF.

The V gene is TRBV6-2 or TRBV6-3, the J gene TRBJ1-4; D unclear. Looked up from germline, CDR1 is MNHEY and CDR2 is SVGEGT. The V and J ends lost 2 bases and 6 bases respectively, with 13 bases between them. CDR3 length: 15 residues. The chain's CDR3 is CASSYRQPADEKLFF. The CDR3, as DNA: TGTGCCAGCAGTTACCGGCAGCCCGCGGATGAAAAACTGTTTTTT.

CDR3 bases: TGTGCCAGCAGCTTACGCAGGTCTGCCAAAAACATTCAGTACTTC. Translated, it gives CASSLRRSAKNIQYF. The J gene is TRBJ2-4, the V gene TRBV7-8; D not certain. CDR3 length: 15 amino acids. V dropped 2 bases and J dropped 1 base, with 9 bases sitting between them. The germline gives CDR1 SGHVS, CDR2 FQNEAQ.

The genes are TRBV19 and TRBJ1-6, with D perhaps TRBD1 (5 bases). The CDR3 sequence is 15 residues long. The ends were cut back, 5 bases at V and 4 bases at J, with 12 bases in the middle. CDR1 and CDR2 from the germline V gene are LNHDA and SQIVND (reference sequence). The CDR3 protein is CASSLGTEYNSPLHF. CDR3 in DNA: TGTGCCAGTAGTCTTGGGACTGAGTATAATTCACCCCTCCACTTT.

J is TRBJ2-7 and V is TRBV3-1 (or the pseudogene TRBV3-2); TRBD2 matches at 10 bases. From germline, CDR1 is LGHDT and CDR2 YNNKEL (reference sequence). V was pared by 0 bases and J by 0 bases, with 5 bases of the junction left unmatched. The CDR3 consists of 17 residues. The CDR3: CASSQDLTSGTSYEQYF. The DNA of the CDR3 is TGTGCCAGCAGCCAAGATCTAACTAGCGGGACCTCCTACGAGCAGTACTTC.

The chain carries TRBV28 and TRBJ1-1, with D perhaps TRBD1 (6 bases). Germline CDR1 MDHEN, CDR2 SYDVKM. This CDR3 has 15 amino acids. Trimming took off 7 bases at V and 1 base at J, with 16 bases between the two ends. The CDR3 protein is CASTSRGRGNTEAFF. CDR3 bases: TGTGCCAGCACTTCAAGGGGCAGGGGGAACACTGAAGCTTTCTTT.